This T cell receptor (beta chain) was recovered during a study of T-cell reconstitution after alpha-beta-depleted transplantation in children. As it was prepared, the TCRbeta library received unique molecular identifiers. TCRdb redid the calling of the PCR reads with MiXCR, one entry per CDR3 protein. The sample has 250,000 or so distinct CDR3 sequences; around 25% are singletons. Germline V gives CDR1 MNHEY, CDR2 SVGAGI. The CDR3 contains 13 residues. The V and J ends lost 2 bases and 9 bases respectively, with 12 bases between them. The source was PBMCs, mostly from graft donor cells, collected 360 days after TCRalphabeta/CD19-depleted stem cell transplant. This receptor was identified in a female patient aged 2 to 10 who had a stem cell transplant for congenital amegakaryocytic thrombocytopenia, so the T cells may come from the graft donor. The rearrangement joins TRBV6-5 to TRBJ2-3; D remains unclear. The CDR3 DNA reads TGTGCCAGCAGTTACAAAACGGATTCGACGCAGTATTTT. Amino acids: CASSYKTDSTQYF.